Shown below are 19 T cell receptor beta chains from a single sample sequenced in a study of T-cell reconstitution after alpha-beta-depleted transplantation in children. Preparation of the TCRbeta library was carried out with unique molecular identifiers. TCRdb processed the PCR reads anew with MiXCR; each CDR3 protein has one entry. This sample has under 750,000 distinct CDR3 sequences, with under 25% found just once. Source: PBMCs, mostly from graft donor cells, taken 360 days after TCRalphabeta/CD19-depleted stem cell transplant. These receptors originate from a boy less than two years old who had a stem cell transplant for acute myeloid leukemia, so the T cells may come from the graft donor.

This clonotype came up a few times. The CDR3 DNA reads as TGTGCCACCAGTGATTACGCAAGGACGGACCCAGAGACCCAGTACTTC. Its translation: CATSDYARTDPETQYF. This chain connects TRBV24-1 to TRBJ2-5; D is unresolved. CDR1 and CDR2 (germline): KGHDR, SFDVKD. CDR3 length equals 16 residues. Trimming stripped 2 bases from V and 4 bases from J, with 16 bases between.

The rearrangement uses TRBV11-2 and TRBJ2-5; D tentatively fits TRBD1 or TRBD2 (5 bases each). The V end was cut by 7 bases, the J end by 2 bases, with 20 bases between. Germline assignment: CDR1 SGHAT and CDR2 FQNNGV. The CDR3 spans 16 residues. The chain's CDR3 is CASNPSPGRLQETQYF. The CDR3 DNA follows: TGTGCCAGCAATCCTTCCCCGGGACGCCTTCAAGAGACCCAGTACTTC.

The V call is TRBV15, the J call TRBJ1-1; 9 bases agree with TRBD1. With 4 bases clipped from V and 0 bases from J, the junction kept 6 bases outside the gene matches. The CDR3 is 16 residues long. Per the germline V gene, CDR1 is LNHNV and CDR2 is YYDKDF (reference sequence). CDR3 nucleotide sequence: TGTGCCACCAGCACCCCGACAGGGGGGTTGAACACTGAAGCTTTCTTT. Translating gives CATSTPTGGLNTEAFF. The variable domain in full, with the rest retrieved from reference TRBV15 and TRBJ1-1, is DAMVIQNPRYQVTQFGKPVTLSCSQTLNHNVMYWYQQKSSQAPKLLFHYYDKDFNNEADTPDNFQSRRPNTSFCFLDIRSPGLGDTAMYLCATSTPTGGLNTEAFFGQGTRLTVV.

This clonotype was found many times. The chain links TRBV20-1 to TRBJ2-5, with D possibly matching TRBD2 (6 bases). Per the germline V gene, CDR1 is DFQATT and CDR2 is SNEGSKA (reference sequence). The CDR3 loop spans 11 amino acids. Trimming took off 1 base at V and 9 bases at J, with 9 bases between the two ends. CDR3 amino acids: CSARGGVAQYF. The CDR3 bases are TGCAGTGCTAGAGGGGGGGTAGCCCAGTACTTC.

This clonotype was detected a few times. The CDR3 sequence is CASSDRATYNEQFF. CDR3 coding DNA: TGTGCCAGCAGCGACAGGGCAACCTACAATGAGCAGTTCTTC. This rearrangement joins TRBV12-3 or TRBV12-4 to TRBJ2-1, with TRBD1 matching over 7 bases. V shed 6 bases, J shed 2 bases, and the junction held 4 bases outside the gene matches. The CDR3 runs to 14 residues.

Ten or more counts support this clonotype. This CDR3 reads CASSLEWERVLNQPQHF. The CDR3 bases are TGTGCCAGCAGTTTAGAGTGGGAGAGGGTTTTAAATCAGCCCCAGCATTTT. The rearrangement links TRBV6-5 to TRBJ1-5; D gene ambiguous. Trimming cost V 4 bases and J 4 bases, with 20 bases left between them. Germline V gene lookup returns CDR1 MNHEY and CDR2 SVGAGI. This CDR3 comprises 17 residues.

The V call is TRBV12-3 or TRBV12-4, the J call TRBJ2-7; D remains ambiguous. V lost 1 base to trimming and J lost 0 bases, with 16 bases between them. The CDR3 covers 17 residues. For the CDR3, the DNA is TGTGCCAGCAGTTTAGGGTGGACGTTTCCTAGCTCCTACGAGCAGTACTTC. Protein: CASSLGWTFPSSYEQYF.

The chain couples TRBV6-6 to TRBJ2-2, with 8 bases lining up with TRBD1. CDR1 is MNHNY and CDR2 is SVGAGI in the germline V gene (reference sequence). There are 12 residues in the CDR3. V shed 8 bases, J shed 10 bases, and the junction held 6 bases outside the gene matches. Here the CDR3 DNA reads TGTGCCAGCGGCAGGGGGCTTGAGGAGCTGTTTTTT. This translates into CASGRGLEELFF.

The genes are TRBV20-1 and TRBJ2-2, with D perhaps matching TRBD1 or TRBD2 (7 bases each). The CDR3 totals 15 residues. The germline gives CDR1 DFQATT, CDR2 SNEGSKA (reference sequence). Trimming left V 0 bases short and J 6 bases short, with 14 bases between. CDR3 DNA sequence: TGCAGTGCTAGAGATCGCAGGGGGGGAGCCGGGGAGCTGTTTTTT. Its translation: CSARDRRGGAGELFF.

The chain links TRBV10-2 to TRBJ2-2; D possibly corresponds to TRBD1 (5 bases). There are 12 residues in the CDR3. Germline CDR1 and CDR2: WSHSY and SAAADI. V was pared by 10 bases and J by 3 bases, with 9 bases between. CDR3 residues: CAMSRDTGELFF. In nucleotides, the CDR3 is TGCGCCATGAGCAGGGACACCGGGGAGCTGTTTTTT.

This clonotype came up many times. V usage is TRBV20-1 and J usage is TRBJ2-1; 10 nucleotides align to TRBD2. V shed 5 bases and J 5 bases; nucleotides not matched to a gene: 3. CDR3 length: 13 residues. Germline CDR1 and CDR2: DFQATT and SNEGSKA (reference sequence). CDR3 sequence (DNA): TGCAGTGCTCCACTAGCGGGGAACAATGAGCAGTTCTTC. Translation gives CSAPLAGNNEQFF.

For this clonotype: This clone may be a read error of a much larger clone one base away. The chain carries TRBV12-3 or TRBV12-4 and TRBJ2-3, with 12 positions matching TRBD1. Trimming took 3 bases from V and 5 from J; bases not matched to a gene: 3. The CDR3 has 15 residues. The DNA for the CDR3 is TGTGCCAGCAGTTTCGGGACAGGGGGCAAAGATACGCAGTATTTT. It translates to CASSFGTGGKDTQYF.

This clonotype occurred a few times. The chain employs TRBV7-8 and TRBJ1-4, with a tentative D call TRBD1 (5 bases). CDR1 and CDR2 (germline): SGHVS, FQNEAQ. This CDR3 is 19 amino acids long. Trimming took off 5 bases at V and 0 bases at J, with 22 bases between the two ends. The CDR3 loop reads CASSARQRPFLSTNEKLFF. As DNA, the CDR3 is TGTGCCAGCAGCGCTCGACAGCGCCCTTTTTTATCAACTAATGAAAAACTGTTTTTT.

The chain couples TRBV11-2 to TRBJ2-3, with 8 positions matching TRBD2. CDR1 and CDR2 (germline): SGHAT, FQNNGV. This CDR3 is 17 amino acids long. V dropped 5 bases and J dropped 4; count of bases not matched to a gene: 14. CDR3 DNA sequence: TGTGCCAGCAGCATACCCTACGGACTAGCAGTTTCAGATACGCAGTATTTT. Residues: CASSIPYGLAVSDTQYF.

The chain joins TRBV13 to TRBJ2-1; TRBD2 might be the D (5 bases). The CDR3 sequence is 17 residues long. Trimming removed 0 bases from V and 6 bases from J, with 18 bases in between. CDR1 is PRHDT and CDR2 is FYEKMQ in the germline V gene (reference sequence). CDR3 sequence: CASSLGFGTRSSNEQFF. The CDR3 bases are TGTGCCAGCAGCTTAGGATTCGGCACTAGAAGCTCCAATGAGCAGTTCTTC.

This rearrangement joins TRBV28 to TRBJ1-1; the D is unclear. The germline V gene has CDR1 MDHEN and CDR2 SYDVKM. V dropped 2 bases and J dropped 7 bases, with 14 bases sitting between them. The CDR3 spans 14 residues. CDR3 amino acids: CASSLKQPNVEAFF. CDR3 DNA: TGTGCCAGCAGTTTAAAGCAGCCGAACGTTGAAGCTTTCTTT.

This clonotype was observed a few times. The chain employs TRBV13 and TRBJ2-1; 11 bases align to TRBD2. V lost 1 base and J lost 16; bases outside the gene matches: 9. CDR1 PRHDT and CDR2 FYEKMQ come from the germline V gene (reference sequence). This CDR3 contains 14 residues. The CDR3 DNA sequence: TGTGCCAGCAGCTTAGTAAGCTTAGCGGGGGGGCGATTCTTC. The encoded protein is CASSLVSLAGGRFF.

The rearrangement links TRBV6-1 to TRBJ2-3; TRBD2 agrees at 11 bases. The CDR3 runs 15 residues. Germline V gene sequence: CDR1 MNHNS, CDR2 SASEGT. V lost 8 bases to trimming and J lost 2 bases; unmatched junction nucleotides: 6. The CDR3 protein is CASSPTSGDTDTQYF. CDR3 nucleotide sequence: TGTGCCAGCTCTCCGACTAGCGGGGACACAGATACGCAGTATTTT.

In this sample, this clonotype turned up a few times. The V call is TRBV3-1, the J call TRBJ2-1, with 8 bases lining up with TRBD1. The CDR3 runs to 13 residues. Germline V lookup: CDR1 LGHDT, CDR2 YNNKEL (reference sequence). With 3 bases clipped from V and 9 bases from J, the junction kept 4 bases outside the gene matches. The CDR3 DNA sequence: TGTGCCAGCAGCCAGCAGGGGGCGCGTGAGCAGTTCTTC. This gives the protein CASSQQGAREQFF.